A selection of T cell receptor beta chains follows, all from one sample in a study of T-cell memory formation after mild COVID-19. TCRdb called the 5' RACE reads again in MiXCR, with one record for every CDR3 protein. The table lists roughly 600,000 distinct CDR3 sequences, more than 15% of them singletons. Specimen: PBMCs or a T cell subset sorted from them (not recorded which). These receptors were taken from an adult woman who had mild COVID-19 (a few samples of this study predate the infection). Cell type and time point are not known. Both conserved end residues are part of each CDR3. Each record gives: J gene, clone size, D gene, V gene, CDR3 protein, CDR3 DNA. A D gene is named only where the DNA matches it firmly. Part of the rows lack a size; the others show once, few, many or a class for expanded clones.

j_call: TRBJ2-1
clone_size: .
d_call: .
v_call: TRBV27
cdr3_aa: CASRYLGGNEQFF
cdr3_nt: TGTGCCAGCAGATATCTCGGAGGGAATGAGCAGTTCTTC

j_call: TRBJ1-2
clone_size: few
d_call: .
v_call: TRBV4-1
cdr3_aa: CASSATGTIDYGYTF
cdr3_nt: TGCGCCAGCAGCGCCACCGGGACAATCGACTATGGCTACACCTTC

j_call: TRBJ2-1
clone_size: .
d_call: .
v_call: TRBV15
cdr3_aa: CATSRIGGLSSYNEQFF
cdr3_nt: TGTGCCACCAGCAGAATAGGTGGTCTGAGCTCCTACAATGAGCAGTTCTTC

j_call: TRBJ2-6
clone_size: .
d_call: .
v_call: TRBV7-6
cdr3_aa: CASSPLSGSSGANVLTF
cdr3_nt: TGTGCCAGCAGCCCCCTGTCTGGGAGCTCTGGGGCCAACGTCCTGACTTTC

j_call: TRBJ1-2
clone_size: few
d_call: .
v_call: TRBV9
cdr3_aa: CASSDRVQAGGYTF
cdr3_nt: TGTGCCAGCAGCGACCGGGTGCAGGCGGGTGGCTACACCTTC

j_call: TRBJ2-7
clone_size: .
d_call: .
v_call: TRBV7-3
cdr3_aa: CASSSSDANPYEQYF
cdr3_nt: TGTGCCAGCAGCTCTTCGGACGCAAATCCCTACGAGCAGTACTTC

j_call: TRBJ2-7
clone_size: once
d_call: .
v_call: TRBV7-9
cdr3_aa: CASSLARTGDEQYF
cdr3_nt: TGTGCCAGCAGCTTAGCCCGCACGGGCGACGAGCAGTACTTC

j_call: TRBJ2-1
clone_size: few
d_call: .
v_call: TRBV19
cdr3_aa: CASRSTGAGGNEQFF
cdr3_nt: TGTGCCAGTAGGAGCACCGGGGCGGGCGGTAATGAGCAGTTCTTC

j_call: TRBJ1-2
clone_size: once
d_call: .
v_call: TRBV7-2
cdr3_aa: CASSQQGAVGYTF
cdr3_nt: TGTGCCAGCAGCCAACAGGGAGCCGTTGGCTACACCTTC

j_call: TRBJ2-1
clone_size: few
d_call: TRBD2
v_call: TRBV6-5
cdr3_aa: CASSYLRLGSSGYNEQFF
cdr3_nt: TGTGCCAGCAGTTACCTCAGGTTAGGATCTAGCGGCTACAATGAGCAGTTCTTC

j_call: TRBJ2-3
clone_size: many
d_call: TRBD2
v_call: TRBV4-3
cdr3_aa: CASSQDTSGSTDTQYF
cdr3_nt: TGCGCCAGCAGCCAAGATACTAGCGGGTCCACAGATACGCAGTATTTT

j_call: TRBJ2-2
clone_size: many
d_call: TRBD2
v_call: TRBV7-7
cdr3_aa: CASSPKTGTSGNTGELFF
cdr3_nt: TGTGCTAGCAGCCCTAAGACCGGGACTAGCGGGAACACCGGGGAGCTGTTTTTT

j_call: TRBJ2-2
clone_size: few
d_call: .
v_call: TRBV12-3/TRBV12-4
cdr3_aa: CASSLRSALGELFF
cdr3_nt: TGTGCCAGCAGTTTACGAAGCGCGCTAGGGGAGCTGTTTTTT

j_call: TRBJ2-3
clone_size: once
d_call: TRBD2
v_call: TRBV4-1
cdr3_aa: CASSQSALPLERGGVADTQYF
cdr3_nt: TGCGCCAGCAGCCAAAGTGCCCTGCCATTAGAACGGGGGGGTGTGGCCGATACGCAGTATTTT

j_call: TRBJ2-1
clone_size: few
d_call: .
v_call: TRBV7-3
cdr3_aa: CASSYLAFSSYNEQFF
cdr3_nt: TGTGCCAGCAGCTACCTAGCGTTCAGCTCCTACAATGAGCAGTTCTTC

j_call: TRBJ2-7
clone_size: few
d_call: .
v_call: TRBV6-5
cdr3_aa: CASSYPAGPSYEQYF
cdr3_nt: TGTGCCAGCAGTTACCCAGCGGGTCCTTCCTACGAGCAGTACTTC

j_call: TRBJ2-5
clone_size: few
d_call: .
v_call: TRBV18
cdr3_aa: CASSPGVITGQETQYF
cdr3_nt: TGTGCCAGCTCACCAGGGGTAATAACAGGGCAAGAGACCCAGTACTTC

j_call: TRBJ1-4
clone_size: .
d_call: .
v_call: TRBV2
cdr3_aa: CASSGTLRKTNEKLFF
cdr3_nt: TGTGCCAGCAGTGGGACACTCCGTAAAACTAATGAAAAACTGTTTTTT

j_call: TRBJ2-4
clone_size: few
d_call: TRBD2
v_call: TRBV20-1
cdr3_aa: CSASPGGAKNIQYF
cdr3_nt: TGCAGTGCTAGTCCGGGGGGAGCCAAAAACATTCAGTACTTC

j_call: TRBJ2-2
clone_size: many
d_call: TRBD2
v_call: TRBV7-2
cdr3_aa: CASSVSPGLAPGELFF
cdr3_nt: TGTGCCAGCAGCGTATCCCCGGGACTAGCTCCCGGGGAGCTGTTTTTT

j_call: TRBJ2-7
clone_size: .
d_call: TRBD2
v_call: TRBV7-2
cdr3_aa: CASSSVPPHGGSYEQYF
cdr3_nt: TGTGCCAGCAGCTCGGTCCCTCCTCACGGGGGGAGCTACGAGCAGTACTTC

j_call: TRBJ2-5
clone_size: .
d_call: .
v_call: TRBV12-3/TRBV12-4
cdr3_aa: CASSLVGLGGETQYF
cdr3_nt: TGTGCCAGCAGTTTAGTAGGGCTTGGGGGAGAGACCCAGTACTTC

j_call: TRBJ2-2
clone_size: few
d_call: TRBD1
v_call: TRBV20-1
cdr3_aa: CSAKRTGITGELFF
cdr3_nt: TGCAGTGCAAAGAGGACAGGGATCACCGGGGAGCTGTTTTTT

j_call: TRBJ1-1
clone_size: many
d_call: .
v_call: TRBV3-1
cdr3_aa: CASIGGTEAFF
cdr3_nt: TGTGCCAGCATTGGGGGCACTGAAGCTTTCTTT

j_call: TRBJ2-1
clone_size: .
d_call: TRBD2
v_call: TRBV19
cdr3_aa: CASSIFSGRANEQFF
cdr3_nt: TGTGCCAGTAGTATCTTCAGCGGGAGGGCGAATGAGCAGTTCTTC

j_call: TRBJ1-1
clone_size: few
d_call: .
v_call: TRBV6-5
cdr3_aa: CASSYSYPGMNTEAFF
cdr3_nt: TGTGCCAGCAGTTACTCGTATCCGGGGATGAACACTGAAGCTTTCTTT

j_call: TRBJ2-3
clone_size: many
d_call: TRBD2
v_call: TRBV7-6
cdr3_aa: CASGPVAGGARNTQYF
cdr3_nt: TGTGCCAGCGGGCCGGTAGCGGGAGGTGCAAGGAATACGCAGTATTTT

j_call: TRBJ2-7
clone_size: .
d_call: .
v_call: TRBV15
cdr3_aa: CATSRDRGASFYEQYF
cdr3_nt: TGTGCCACCAGCAGAGATAGAGGGGCCTCCTTCTACGAGCAGTACTTC